The following is a T cell receptor (beta chain) sequence with its context. Which antigen it targets is not known. The input lacks base qualities; no much larger clone sits a single base away. Within the sample, other DNA sequences also encode this same CDR3. Via the germline V gene, CDR1 is SGHDN and CDR2 FVKESK. The CDR3, cysteine through phenylalanine, is 15 amino acids long. Kept here is only the CDR3 DNA, which spans 45 bases and is read in frame from base 1. Clipping removes 1 base from V and 0 bases from J, with 2 as the unmatched junction base count. Donors were healthy HIV-negative adults with no recently reported acute infections or vaccinations. Only Caucasian adults living in Nashville, Tennessee, USA were represented among the donors. CD4+ T cells were enriched by magnetic negative selection, after which naive cells were positively selected on CD45RA and the negative fraction was taken as the memory subset. Blood was obtained by leukapheresis, after which PBMCs were separated by Ficoll-Histopaque density gradient centrifugation and cryopreserved in liquid nitrogen vapor phase. Analytical flow cytometry was used to check the purity and quantity of each magnetically sorted T cell population. Each sorted fraction had its genomic DNA isolated and then quantified by UV absorbance on a Nanodrop 2000c.

These data are taken from a study of shared clonotypes between healthy human individuals (dated by TCRdb to 2020 to 2022). For context, the study as a whole: The cohort included three men and a couple of women between 18 and 49 years of age. For each donor, CD4 naive and CD4 memory were each run on three plates, CD8 naive on two plates, and CD8 memory on one plate. To estimate repertoire size and how much clonotypes are shared between individuals, the study performed deep sequencing of blood TCR repertoires from about 5 healthy adults. Per donor, leukapheresis produced somewhere between about 0.8 and 9.5 billion PBMCs. To increase sequencing depth and limit assay-specific biases, TCR repertoire library preparation and sequencing were carried out by different laboratories using diverse techniques.

The study at large found these results: Sharing across several donors was observed for around 5% of naive CD4, under 4% of naive CD8, roughly 2.3% of memory CD4, and 0.4% of memory CD8 clonotypes. Compared with non-shared clonotypes, clonotypes shared by all four sorted-subset donors had higher generation probabilities. Because the study included a small number of donors, the genetic and exposure-history diversity represented was limited. Pairwise subsampling indicated that sequencing depth was expected to affect the degree of clonotype sharing among donors. Even with the large sequencing depth, rarefaction of the sorted-subset datasets indicated that sequencing was incomplete. Sampling was restricted to blood, and TCR repertoires in tissues likely differ from the TCR repertoires found in blood. Naive subsets generally had larger estimated clonotype richness than memory subsets.

TCR CDR3 regions were amplified from genomic DNA by multiplex PCR using the deep immunoSEQ assay. Extracted genomic DNA from each cell subset was spread evenly across all wells of several immunoSEQ 96-well plates, with each plate serving as a replicate. For sorted subsets, each replicate PCR was loaded with around 220 ng genomic DNA, equivalent to about 30,000 T cell genomes. Purified libraries were quantified with a Qubit 3.0 fluorometer, sized on a Bioanalyzer 2100, and re-quantified with the KAPA Library Quantification kit. A separate single-read 150-cycle Illumina NextSeq 550 flow cell was used to sequence each immunoSEQ 96-well plate. The study's own analysis went as follows. Because the immunoSEQ output held only junctional sequences and lacked quality scores, the filtering could not match the filtering applied to full-length reads. To assign V/J genes and CDR3, sequences were annotated against IMGT germline references using PyIR, a Python wrapper for IgBLAST v1.9. Reads were removed for weak V/J assignments (E-value above 1e-6), missing CDR3, stop codons, out-of-frame junctions, or ambiguous translated residues. V3J clonotypes were defined by identical inferred V gene, J gene, and CDR3 amino acid sequence. Percentage overlap between repertoires was calculated by dividing the number of shared unique clonotypes by the size of the smaller repertoire. Repertoire richness was assessed with RTK rarefaction, the Chao1 estimator, and Recon v2.1 estimates of unobserved clonotypes. For all TCRbeta clonotypes obtained by the gDNA method from a handful of donors, generation probabilities were computed with OLGA. Entries here come from immuneACCESS through TCRdb and include only in-frame sequences with V and J called. Some clones fail to appear in such tables; in the studies checked, an unresolved V gene covers under half of the shortfall, and the cause of the remainder is unknown. Clonal size and the V and J genes are those of that table, whereas D and trimming came from the DNA. The sample profile shows 2,500,000 or so clones; over 85% of them were found once. Around 0.4% of the sample is taken by the ten largest.

This receptor was obtained from a man between 18 and 35 years old in good health. Some clones in this sample may be carry-over from other donors' samples. Sequencing was performed on naive CD4+ T cells from PBMCs. The sample's cell subset or site label, in plain terms: CD45RA+ positively selected. The chain employs TRBV14 and TRBJ2-7, and TRBD2 aligns with 8 junction nucleotides. The CDR3 amino acid sequence is: CASSQGAGGSYEQYF. The nucleotides are TGTGCCAGCAGCCAAGGGGCGGGGGGCTCCTACGAGCAGTACTTC.